Below, 30 T cell receptor beta chains from the same sample are listed, as sequenced in a study of shared clonotypes between healthy human individuals (dated by TCRdb to 2018 to 2020). To prepare the library, the immunoSEQ multiplex PCR assay was applied. TCRdb's version of the immuneACCESS table is confined to in-frame rearrangements and falls short of the full clone set. An unresolved V gene accounts for under half of the shortfall where checked; the remainder is of unknown origin. Within this sample are some 2,400,000 clones, with 90% to 96% of them counted one time only. In total, the top ten clones hold approximately 0.13% of the sample. Sequencing was done on a sample of naive CD4+ T cells sorted from blood. The cell subset or site label, read with the paper, signifies: CD45RA+ positively selected. The receptors shown here come from a man between 18 and 29 years old in good health.

This chain links TRBV6-6 with TRBJ2-7; perhaps TRBD1 as D (6 bases). The ends were cut back, 8 bases at V and 1 base at J, with 9 bases in the middle. CDR1 MNHNY and CDR2 SVGAGI come from the germline V gene (reference sequence). This CDR3 is built from 12 residues. CDR3 coding DNA: TGTGCCAGCGGTGGACAGTCCTACGAGCAGTACTTC. Translated, it gives CASGGQSYEQYF.

V is TRBV6-5 and J is TRBJ2-5; D is perhaps TRBD1 or TRBD2 (6 bases each). CDR1 and CDR2 (germline): MNHEY, SVGAGI. This CDR3 comprises 15 residues. V dropped 7 bases and J dropped 5 bases, with 20 bases sitting between them. CDR3 loop: CASTHRGARLETQYF. The CDR3 DNA reads TGTGCCAGCACCCATAGGGGGGCGCGTTTGGAGACCCAGTACTTC.

V gene TRBV25-1 combines with J gene TRBJ2-2, with D unclear. This CDR3 has 16 amino acids. The V gene lost 5 bases and the J gene lost 2 bases, with 15 bases spanning the gap. Germline loops: CDR1 MGHDK, CDR2 SYGVNS. The chain's CDR3 is CASSPLGDRNTGELFF. CDR3 nucleotides: TGTGCCAGCAGTCCCCTCGGCGACCGAAACACCGGGGAGCTGTTTTTT. Based on the CDR3 plus reference TRBV25-1 and TRBJ2-2, the full variable domain is EADIYQTPRYLVIGTGKKITLECSQTMGHDKMYWYQQDPGMELHLIHYSYGVNSTEKGDLSSESTVSRIRTEHFPLTLESARPSHTSQYLCASSPLGDRNTGELFFGEGSRLTVL.

The gene calls are TRBV6-5 and TRBJ1-1; tentatively, D is TRBD1 (5 bases). Germline V CDR1 and CDR2: MNHEY, SVGAGI. The CDR3 is 16 residues long. Trimming removed 0 bases from V and 5 bases from J, with 16 bases in between. CDR3 sequence reads: CASSYSNGAAETEAFF. The CDR3 DNA reads as TGTGCCAGCAGTTACTCGAATGGGGCTGCGGAAACTGAAGCTTTCTTT.

V usage is TRBV7-2 and J usage is TRBJ2-2; D remains ambiguous. The CDR3 consists of 14 residues. CDR1 and CDR2 (germline): SGHTA, FQGNSA. Trimming left V 1 base short and J 7 bases short, with 10 bases between. In DNA, the CDR3 is TGTGCCAGCAGCTTAGAGTCGCCGGGCGGGGAGCTGTTTTTT. The encoded protein is CASSLESPGGELFF.

Notes on this clone: The DNA is omitted, as the CDR3 cannot be located on it reliably, and the CDR3 follows TCRdb's listing. The rearrangement joins TRBV6-1 to TRBJ2-3; the D call in the table, TRBD2, was not verified against the DNA. Termini included, the CDR3 measures 12 amino acids. The V gene's germline CDR1 is MNHNS and CDR2 SASEGT. CDR3: CASIRFGDTQYF.

The rearrangement uses TRBV7-6 and TRBJ2-5; 11 bases agree with TRBD2. CDR1 is SGHVS and CDR2 is FNYEAQ in the germline V gene. With 5 bases clipped from V and 5 bases from J, the junction kept 16 bases outside the gene matches. This CDR3 region has 18 residues. CDR3 region: CASSRPGTSGTSRETQYF. CDR3 DNA sequence: TGTGCCAGCAGCCGGCCCGGGACTAGCGGTACTAGTAGGGAGACCCAGTACTTC.

The chain links TRBV6-1 to TRBJ1-1, with TRBD1 as a possible D gene (6 bases). CDR3 length equals 17 residues. Trimming took 1 base from V and 1 from J, leaving 16 bases between them. CDR1 MNHNS and CDR2 SASEGT come from the germline V gene. The CDR3 protein is CASSEGYPGTQNTEAFF. CDR3 bases: TGTGCCAGCAGTGAAGGTTACCCCGGGACACAGAACACTGAAGCTTTCTTT.

The chain couples TRBV14 to TRBJ2-3; D is possibly TRBD1 (6 bases). Trimming cost V 3 bases and J 3 bases, with 13 bases left between them. This CDR3 comprises 15 residues. From germline, CDR1 is SGHDN and CDR2 FVKESK. The CDR3 region has the DNA TGTGCCAGCAGCCAGACAGGTCCCGTTACAGATACGCAGTATTTT. Translating it yields CASSQTGPVTDTQYF.

This clone was detected only once. The chain is built from TRBV5-1 and TRBJ1-1; 8 nucleotides line up with TRBD1. The length of the CDR3 is 13 residues. Germline V CDR1 and CDR2: SGHRS, YFSETQ. V lost 1 base to trimming and J lost 11 bases; unmatched junction nucleotides: 7. The CDR3 protein is CASSLSGGGRAFF. In DNA form, the CDR3 reads TGCGCCAGCAGCTTGTCAGGGGGCGGTAGGGCTTTCTTT.

V is TRBV7-8 and J is TRBJ2-1; 9 nucleotides match TRBD2. Per the germline V gene, CDR1 is SGHVS and CDR2 is FQNEAQ. The junction had 10 bases not matched to a gene; V was cut back by 10 bases and J by 3 bases. This CDR3 is built from 15 residues. The CDR3 DNA follows: TGTGCCACCATAGTAGCGGGAGTTTTCTACAATGAGCAGTTCTTC. It is translated as CATIVAGVFYNEQFF.

The chain combines TRBV2 with TRBJ1-4, with D tentatively TRBD1 (5 bases). This CDR3 region has 13 residues. Germline assignment: CDR1 SNHLY and CDR2 FYNNEI. V was pared by 2 bases and J by 6 bases, with 7 bases between. The CDR3, as DNA: TGTGCCAGCAGTGAACAGGGCCATGAAAAACTGTTTTTT. It is translated as CASSEQGHEKLFF.

The genes are TRBV10-1 and TRBJ2-3; TRBD1 aligns across 9 bases. J was trimmed by 3 bases and V by 8 bases; bases with no gene match: 6. Germline loops: CDR1 WNHNN, CDR2 SYGVQD (reference sequence). CDR3 length equals 14 residues. CDR3 in DNA: TGCGCCAGCGCCCGGGACAGGGTGACAGATACGCAGTATTTT. Protein: CASARDRVTDTQYF.

The V and J genes are TRBV6-5 and TRBJ2-1, with TRBD2 matching 9 bases. The CDR3 contains 13 residues. The V gene end was trimmed by 7 bases and the J gene end by 7 bases; junction bases not matched to a gene: 5. Germline CDR1 is MNHEY and CDR2 is SVGAGI. In DNA form, the CDR3 reads TGTGCCAGCACCGGGACTAGCAATAATGAGCAGTTCTTC. Its protein product is CASTGTSNNEQFF.

This sequence joins TRBV5-6 and TRBJ1-6, with D perhaps matching TRBD1 (5 bases). Trimming removed 1 base from V and 9 bases from J, with 20 bases in between. This CDR3 region has 17 residues. CDR1 is SGHDT and CDR2 is YYEEEE in the germline V gene. CDR3 protein: CASSLKFASAGSSPLHF. The CDR3 nucleotides read TGTGCCAGCAGCTTGAAGTTTGCTTCGGCAGGGAGTTCACCCCTCCACTTT.

The gene calls are TRBV6-5 and TRBJ1-1; D is unclear. Trimming cost V 8 bases and J 1 base, with 11 bases left between them. The CDR3 loop spans 13 amino acids. CDR1 is MNHEY, CDR2 SVGAGI, per germline. CDR3 sequence reads: CASSRRWNTEAFF. In DNA, the CDR3 is TGTGCCAGCTCTCGACGTTGGAACACTGAAGCTTTCTTT.

The chain combines TRBV5-4 with TRBJ2-5, with TRBD1 identical over 9 bases. The CDR3 sequence is 15 residues long. Germline V gives CDR1 SGHNT, CDR2 YYREEE (reference sequence). Trimming removed 0 bases from V and 5 bases from J; junction bases left unmatched: 5. The CDR3 DNA follows: TGTGCCAGCAGCTTGGCGGGACAGGGTGAGGAGACCCAGTACTTC. Translating gives CASSLAGQGEETQYF.

The chain carries TRBV30 and TRBJ2-7; D is uncertain. CDR3 size: 14 residues. Germline loops: CDR1 GTSNPN, CDR2 SVGIG (reference sequence). Trimming removed 1 base at V and 0 bases at J, with 10 bases between. The CDR3 is CAWSEADASYEQYF. The CDR3 bases are TGTGCCTGGAGTGAGGCGGACGCCTCCTACGAGCAGTACTTC.

This sequence joins TRBV19 and TRBJ1-5; TRBD1 might be the D (6 bases). The V gene lost 7 bases and the J gene lost 4 bases, with 11 bases spanning the gap. The CDR3 length is 13 residues. The germline CDR1 and CDR2 sequences are LNHDA and SQIVND (reference sequence). Here the CDR3 reads CASNDRPNQPQHF. As DNA, the CDR3 is TGTGCCAGTAATGACAGGCCTAATCAGCCCCAGCATTTT.

The chain carries TRBV28 and TRBJ2-5, with D perhaps given as TRBD1 or TRBD2 (5 bases each). CDR1 is MDHEN and CDR2 is SYDVKM in the germline V gene. The CDR3 is 15 residues long. V was cut by 10 bases and J by 2 bases, with 20 bases left in between. The CDR3 DNA sequence: TGTGCCACCCTAGGACCGGGACGCCTTCAAGAGACCCAGTACTTC. This gives the protein CATLGPGRLQETQYF.

The chain uses TRBV7-8 and TRBJ1-5, with TRBD1 matching 9 bases. The germline CDR1 and CDR2 sequences are SGHVS and FQNEAQ. V lost 3 bases and J lost 1; bases outside the gene matches: 4. The length of the CDR3 is 16 residues. The CDR3 DNA reads TGTGCCAGCAGCTTGACAGGGGGGAGCAGCAATCAGCCCCAGCATTTT. It translates to CASSLTGGSSNQPQHF.

This sequence joins TRBV5-6 and TRBJ1-2; no firm D call. The CDR3 runs to 13 residues. Germline-derived CDR1 and CDR2 are SGHDT and YYEEEE. Trimming removed 1 base from V and 4 bases from J, with 8 bases in between. In nucleotides, the CDR3 is TGTGCCAGCAGCTTGCGGCAGAGCTATGGCTACACCTTC. Encoded protein: CASSLRQSYGYTF.

The chain has TRBV5-1 and TRBJ1-2; TRBD1 might be the D (5 bases). There are 19 residues in the CDR3. CDR1 SGHRS and CDR2 YFSETQ come from the germline V gene. The V and J ends lost 0 bases and 5 bases respectively, with 26 bases between them. CDR3 in amino acids: CASSLGKLEPGRYYYGYTF. The CDR3 nucleotides read TGCGCCAGCAGCTTGGGTAAATTGGAGCCAGGGCGGTATTATTATGGCTACACCTTC. Complete variable domain (other parts from reference TRBV5-1 and TRBJ1-2): KAGVTQTPRYLIKTRGQQVTLSCSPISGHRSVSWYQQTPGQGLQFLFEYFSETQRNKGNFPGRFSGRQFSNSRSEMNVSTLELGDSALYLCASSLGKLEPGRYYYGYTFGSGTRLTVV.

The chain joins TRBV18 to TRBJ2-1, with 13 bases that match TRBD2. This CDR3 region has 15 residues. V trimming: 6 bases; J trimming: 9 bases; junction bases outside the gene matches: 8. Germline assignment: CDR1 KGHSH and CDR2 LQKENI. CDR3: CASSPTSGGLGEQFF. DNA of the CDR3: TGTGCCAGCTCCCCGACTAGCGGGGGGCTGGGTGAGCAGTTCTTC. Full variable domain (remainder filled in from reference TRBV18 and TRBJ2-1): NAGVMQNPRHLVRRRGQEARLRCSPMKGHSHVYWYRQLPEEGLKFMVYLQKENIIDESGMPKERFSAEFPKEGPSILRIQQVVRGDSAAYFCASSPTSGGLGEQFFGPGTRLTVL.

The chain links TRBV5-1 to TRBJ2-7; no firm D call. This CDR3 contains 15 residues. Germline CDR1 is SGHRS and CDR2 is YFSETQ. V dropped 4 bases and J dropped 3 bases, with 17 bases sitting between them. The CDR3 here is CASSVDPGEFYEQYF. For the CDR3, the DNA is TGCGCCAGCAGCGTGGACCCCGGAGAATTCTACGAGCAGTACTTC.

The chain links TRBV11-3 to TRBJ2-3; 10 positions agree with TRBD2. The V and J ends lost 5 bases and 2 bases, in that order; junction bases with no gene match: 10. The CDR3 sequence is 17 residues long. Per the germline V gene, CDR1 is SGHNT and CDR2 is YENEEA. Written as DNA, the CDR3 is TGTGCCAGCAGCCCCGGGACTAGCGTTCTTATCACAGATACGCAGTATTTT. Translated, it gives CASSPGTSVLITDTQYF. Looking up the rest from reference TRBV11-3 and TRBJ2-3 gives the full variable domain: EAGVVQSPRYKIIEKKQPVAFWCNPISGHNTLYWYLQNLGQGPELLIRYENEEAVDDSQLPKDRFSAERLKGVDSTLKIQPAELGDSAVYLCASSPGTSVLITDTQYFGPGTRLTVL.

This chain uses TRBV30 with TRBJ1-6; TRBD1 agrees at 7 bases. V lost 5 bases and J lost 10; bases outside the gene matches: 5. The CDR3 has 12 amino acids. Germline-derived CDR1 and CDR2 are GTSNPN and SVGIG (reference sequence). CDR3 nucleotide sequence: TGTGCCTGGGACAGGGTGCAGTCACCCCTCCACTTT. This codes for CAWDRVQSPLHF. The full variable domain, completed using reference TRBV30 and TRBJ1-6, is SQTIHQWPATLVQPVGSPLSLECTVEGTSNPNLYWYRQAAGRGLQLLFYSVGIGQISSEVPQNLSASRPQDRQFILSSKKLLLSDSGFYLCAWDRVQSPLHFGNGTRLTVT.

The gene calls are TRBV11-2 and TRBJ2-1; a weak D match, TRBD1 (5 bases). Trimming removed 4 bases from V and 2 bases from J, with 12 bases in between. The CDR3 runs to 15 residues. CDR1 is SGHAT, CDR2 FQNNGV, per germline. The CDR3 is CASSSQGFAYNEQFF. DNA for the CDR3: TGTGCCAGCAGCTCCCAGGGTTTTGCCTACAATGAGCAGTTCTTC.

The V and J genes are TRBV2 and TRBJ1-1, with 7 bases aligning to TRBD1. V was clipped by 7 bases and J by 4 bases; unmatched bases: 9. CDR1 and CDR2 from the germline V gene are SNHLY and FYNNEI. The CDR3 runs to 14 residues. The CDR3 DNA follows: TGTGCCAGCAAAGAGACAGGGTTGGGCACTGAAGCTTTCTTT. Its translation: CASKETGLGTEAFF.

With regard to this clone: Distinct nucleotide sequences in the sample also encode this CDR3. J is TRBJ1-6 and V is TRBV5-1; 11 nucleotides line up with TRBD1. In germline, CDR1 is SGHRS, CDR2 YFSETQ. V lost 2 bases, J lost 10 bases, and 5 bases stayed unmatched. CDR3 size: 15 residues. DNA for the CDR3: TGCGCCAGCAGCTTAGGACAGGGGGCAGGGTCACCCCTCCACTTT. As protein: CASSLGQGAGSPLHF.